The next 20 T cell receptor beta chains were all read from a single sample in a study of control samples from healthy donors and cancer patients. Here immunoSEQ multiplex PCR was the method, and the copy in TCRdb shows in-frame clones only, minus some. The sample includes fewer than 150,000 clones, approximately 92% of them seen just once. Material: blood. These receptors all stem from a man younger than 35 in good health.

The gene calls are TRBV12-3 or TRBV12-4 and TRBJ1-4; no clear D gene. This CDR3 is 13 amino acids long. Trimming took off 5 bases at V and 0 bases at J, with 4 bases between the two ends. The CDR3 region is CASSPSTNEKLFF. The CDR3 coding sequence is TGTGCCAGCAGTCCCTCAACTAATGAAAAACTGTTTTTT.

This chain uses TRBV30 with TRBJ1-6, with TRBD1 identical over 8 bases. V was clipped by 5 bases and J by 14 bases; unmatched bases: 11. The CDR3 has 13 residues. The V gene's germline CDR1 is GTSNPN and CDR2 SVGIG (reference sequence). The CDR3 spells CAWGTGPGWALHF. The CDR3 nucleotides read TGTGCCTGGGGGACAGGCCCTGGTTGGGCCCTCCACTTT.

This chain uses TRBV4-1 with TRBJ2-7; 9 bases fit TRBD1. Germline V lookup: CDR1 MGHRA, CDR2 YSYEKL. The CDR3 covers 15 residues. V shed 0 bases and J 6 bases; nucleotides not matched to a gene: 6. The chain's CDR3 is CASSQDAGQGSEQYF. As DNA, the CDR3 is TGCGCCAGCAGCCAAGATGCAGGACAGGGGTCCGAGCAGTACTTC.

The V and J genes are TRBV6-6 and TRBJ1-6, with 7 bases that match TRBD1. The ends lost 6 bases at V and 7 bases at J; junction bases unmatched: 9. CDR1 is MNHNY, CDR2 SVGAGI, per germline (reference sequence). This CDR3 region has 15 residues. This chain's CDR3 is CASRKRTGDNSPLHF. The DNA for the CDR3 is TGTGCCAGCAGGAAGAGAACAGGGGACAATTCACCCCTCCACTTT.

The chain is built from TRBV19 and TRBJ2-7; 9 positions match TRBD1. This CDR3 is built from 15 residues. Germline V gene data show CDR1 as LNHDA and CDR2 as SQIVND (reference sequence). J lost 3 bases, V lost 0 bases, and 3 bases had no gene match. The CDR3 sequence is CASSIDETGGYEQYF. The CDR3, as DNA: TGTGCCAGTAGTATAGATGAGACAGGGGGCTACGAGCAGTACTTC.

J is TRBJ2-7 and V is TRBV15; 11 bases line up with TRBD1. This CDR3 is built from 15 residues. Germline V CDR1 and CDR2: LNHNV, YYDKDF (reference sequence). With 4 bases clipped from V and 6 bases from J, the junction kept 8 bases outside the gene matches. The chain's CDR3 is CATSTPGTGGGEQYF. CDR3 DNA: TGTGCCACCAGCACCCCCGGGACAGGGGGGGGCGAGCAGTACTTC.

The rearrangement joins TRBV24-1 to TRBJ2-3; the match to TRBD2 covers 7 bases. The CDR3 sequence is 16 residues long. From germline, CDR1 is KGHDR and CDR2 SFDVKD. The V gene end was trimmed by 5 bases and the J gene end by 3 bases; junction bases not matched to a gene: 10. DNA for the CDR3: TGTGCCACCAGTGCGGCGGCGGGAGTGAGTACAGATACGCAGTATTTT. Residues: CATSAAAGVSTDTQYF.

The chain couples TRBV19 to TRBJ1-1; the match to TRBD1 covers 7 bases. Per the germline V gene, CDR1 is LNHDA and CDR2 is SQIVND (reference sequence). The CDR3 is 15 amino acids. Trimming took 3 bases from V and 1 from J; bases not matched to a gene: 5. The CDR3 loop reads CASSIAGTANTEAFF. In DNA form, the CDR3 reads TGTGCCAGTAGTATTGCAGGGACAGCGAACACTGAAGCTTTCTTT.

The rearrangement links TRBV7-2 to TRBJ2-1; 7 nucleotides align to TRBD1. With 1 base clipped from V and 7 bases from J, the junction kept 7 bases outside the gene matches. CDR3 length: 15 residues. The germline CDR1 and CDR2 sequences are SGHTA and FQGNSA. The CDR3 here is CASSLEVTGLNEQFF. CDR3 in DNA: TGTGCCAGCAGCTTAGAAGTGACAGGGTTAAATGAGCAGTTCTTC.

The chain couples TRBV7-6 to TRBJ2-3; TRBD2 agrees at 8 bases. V shed 5 bases, J shed 2 bases, and the junction held 12 bases outside the gene matches. This CDR3 spans 17 amino acids. Germline loops: CDR1 SGHVS, CDR2 FNYEAQ. CDR3 residues: CASSIQQGLGITDTQYF. CDR3 DNA: TGTGCCAGCAGCATCCAGCAGGGACTAGGGATCACAGATACGCAGTATTTT.

This chain joins TRBV7-3 and TRBJ1-6; TRBD1 is a possible D gene (5 bases). With 6 bases removed from V and 6 bases from J, the gap between germline ends came to 18 bases. CDR1 and CDR2 (germline): SGHTA, FQGTGA. The length of the CDR3 is 16 residues. The CDR3 spells CASRQPGPRCNSPLHF. The CDR3 region has the DNA TGTGCCAGCAGACAACCGGGACCCCGATGTAATTCACCCCTCCACTTT.

V is TRBV5-1 and J is TRBJ2-1; D might be TRBD1 (7 bases). The germline V gene encodes CDR1 SGHRS and CDR2 YFSETQ. Trimming took off 0 bases at V and 4 bases at J, with 14 bases between the two ends. The CDR3 spans 16 residues. CDR3 sequence reads: CASSLGDSGLYNEQFF. In DNA form, the CDR3 reads TGCGCCAGCAGCTTGGGGGACAGCGGGCTGTACAATGAGCAGTTCTTC.

The chain employs TRBV5-6 and TRBJ1-6, with no clear D. Looked up from germline, CDR1 is SGHDT and CDR2 is YYEEEE. V lost 4 bases, J lost 3 bases, and 11 bases lay in between. This CDR3 contains 15 residues. DNA of the CDR3: TGTGCCAGCAGCCCCCCCCCGAGCTATAATTCACCCCTCCACTTT. Protein product: CASSPPPSYNSPLHF.

The chain combines TRBV2 with TRBJ1-4; unclear D gene. Trimming removed 6 bases at V and 10 bases at J, with 12 bases between. Germline CDR1 reads SNHLY; CDR2 reads FYNNEI. This CDR3 is built from 12 residues. As DNA, the CDR3 is TGTGCCAGCAGGGACCTGGCGGGAAAACTGTTTTTT. Amino acid sequence: CASRDLAGKLFF.

The chain couples TRBV30 to TRBJ2-3; 10 bases map to TRBD2. The CDR3 runs 16 residues. Germline V lookup: CDR1 GTSNPN, CDR2 SVGIG (reference sequence). Unmatched junction bases numbered 6, after V lost 0 bases and J lost 3 bases. The CDR3 region is CAWSVQVAGGTDTQYF. CDR3 DNA sequence: TGTGCCTGGAGTGTACAGGTAGCGGGGGGAACAGATACGCAGTATTTT.

The rearrangement uses TRBV28 and TRBJ2-5, with D possibly being TRBD2 (7 bases). The germline V gene encodes CDR1 MDHEN and CDR2 SYDVKM. The CDR3 is 14 residues long. The V gene lost 3 bases and the J gene lost 5 bases, with 13 bases spanning the gap. The CDR3 sequence is CASSLAGAGETQYF. The CDR3 DNA reads TGTGCCAGCAGTTTGGCGGGGGCTGGGGAGACCCAGTACTTC.

The table lists this clone with a count of one. V and J are TRBV6-5 and TRBJ1-2, with D tentatively TRBD1 (6 bases). The V end lost 2 bases, the J end lost 8 bases, and 12 bases lay between the germline ends. Looked up from germline, CDR1 is MNHEY and CDR2 is SVGAGI. This CDR3 region has 13 residues. DNA of the CDR3: TGTGCCAGCAGTTACGAGGAGGGGGGCGGCTACACCTTC. Translated, it gives CASSYEEGGGYTF.

This clone was observed a handful of times. The rearrangement links TRBV19 to TRBJ2-7, with TRBD1 matching 11 bases. The length of the CDR3 is 16 residues. The V gene end was trimmed by 0 bases and the J gene end by 4 bases; junction bases not matched to a gene: 5. Germline CDR1 and CDR2: LNHDA and SQIVND (reference sequence). CDR3 region: CASSIDSGTGGYEQYF. The CDR3 region has the DNA TGTGCCAGTAGTATAGACTCCGGGACAGGGGGGTACGAGCAGTACTTC.

V usage is TRBV24-1 and J usage is TRBJ2-6; TRBD1 matches 8 bases. Losses at the gene ends were 4 bases for V and 2 bases for J; bases not matched to a gene: 12. Germline CDR1 and CDR2: KGHDR and SFDVKD. The CDR3 is 19 amino acids. This CDR3 is CATSEASGQGITGANVLTF. The DNA of the CDR3 is TGTGCCACCAGTGAGGCGTCCGGACAGGGAATTACTGGGGCCAACGTCCTGACTTTC.

This chain joins TRBV19 and TRBJ2-2; D is ambiguous. The CDR3 contains 14 residues. The germline V gene has CDR1 LNHDA and CDR2 SQIVND (reference sequence). V was pared by 0 bases and J by 7 bases, with 9 bases between. The CDR3 nucleotides read TGTGCCAGTAGTATAGACCCAGGCATCGGGGAGCTGTTTTTT. Protein product: CASSIDPGIGELFF.